This T cell receptor beta chain was recovered during a study of molecular identifiers for immune sequencing clone quantification. Points from the study as a whole: Barcodes shared by identical TCR molecules could lead to underestimated sizes of highly expanded clones. Clonotypes surpassing 20 RNA copies contained over 98% of effector molecules, versus under 1% in naive cells.

Previously described methods with listed TCR primers produced the bulk TCR libraries. TCRdb redid the calling of the PCR reads with MiXCR, one entry per CDR3 protein. The sample consists of roughly 630,000 distinct CDR3 sequences, roughly 25% of them appearing once. Researchers sorted naive CD8 T cells as cells that were CD8+CD4-CCR7+CD45RA+. This CDR3 contains 15 residues. The germline gives CDR1 DFQATT, CDR2 SNEGSKA (reference sequence). The V segment lost 5 bases and the J segment 1 base; nucleotides outside the gene matches: 5. The sample holds a few counts of this clonotype. The target antigen is unknown.

Sequences were obtained from naive CD8+ T cells from blood, with Jurkat cell RNA spiked in. As for subset: FACS-sorted CD8+CD4-CCR7+CD45RA+ naive T cells. The V and J genes are TRBV20-1 and TRBJ2-1; 10 bases fit TRBD1. The TCR comes from a human donor in good health. Some libraries in this study had Jurkat cell RNA spiked in. As DNA, the CDR3 is TGCAGTGCTCCCCCGGGACAGGGGTCCTACAATGAGCAGTTCTTC. This sequence encodes CSAPPGQGSYNEQFF.